This TCR beta chain emerged from a study of OX40 agonist ivuxolimab in advanced cancers. Turning to the overall study: Ivuxolimab was a fully human IgG2 agonistic monoclonal antibody targeting the costimulatory receptor OX40 (CD134). Patients were allowed to have had prior anti-PD-1, anti-PD-L1 or anti-CTLA-4 therapy, and roughly 40% of the dose-escalation patients had previously received checkpoint inhibitors. Of the 52 patients in dose escalation, 19 had hepatocellular carcinoma, approximately 15 had melanoma, 9 had renal cell carcinoma and 9 had head and neck cancer. Intravenous ivuxolimab was administered to patients every 2 weeks at six dose levels: 0.01, 0.1, 0.3, 1.5, 3 and 10 mg/kg. In the dose-escalation cohort, approximately 82% of patients were male, and the mean age was 60 years with a range of roughly 20 to 79. Peripheral TCRbeta sequencing aimed to test whether ivuxolimab altered TCR sequence diversity and caused clonal T-cell expansion. Three dose-escalation patients achieved partial responses, one with hepatocellular carcinoma and two with cutaneous melanoma. The paper reports the monotherapy dose-escalation portion (N of about 54 patients) of the phase I ivuxolimab trial. General study outcomes and caveats: In partial responders in the 0.1-3.0 mg/kg groups, normalized peripheral clonal expansion was found to be among the lowest, especially among CD8+ T cells. Which antigens the clonally expanded peripheral T cells were specific for was not determined. At doses of 0.1 to 3.0 mg/kg, clonal expansion of both CD4+ and CD8+ blood T cells was observed from baseline to week 6. Low levels of normalized T-cell clonal expansion were also seen in some patients who did not respond. After ivuxolimab, expanded clones were on average more numerous among CD8+ T cells than among CD4+ T cells.

Patients with a history of autoimmune disease or receiving systemic immunosuppression were excluded from the trial. In every dose cohort, peripheral blood was drawn for TCR sequencing at baseline, cycle 4 day 1, and cycle 7 day 1. Samples came from an open-label, multicenter, first-in-human phase I dose-escalation trial of ivuxolimab. The trial enrolled adults with locally advanced or metastatic head and neck squamous cell, hepatocellular, melanoma or renal cell carcinoma. Before TCR sequencing, CD4+ T cells and CD8+ T cells were sorted from peripheral blood as separate populations. Deletion took 7 bases off V and 7 bases off J, with a span of 14 bases between the germline ends. From the germline V gene (reference sequence), CDR1 is LNHDA and CDR2 is SQIVND. The CDR3 sequence holds 13 residues, the cysteine and phenylalanine included. Only the CDR3 part of the read is kept: 39 bases, read in frame from the first base.

Genomic DNA was extracted from sorted cells for sequencing of the TCRbeta CDR3 region. The immunoSEQ Assay was used to sequence the TCRbeta CDR3 regions. The table comes from immuneACCESS by way of TCRdb, which keeps in-frame sequences with V and J called. Part of the clones is missing from these tables; in studies checked, under half for an unresolved V gene and the rest for unknown reasons. The sample has some 58,000 clones on record, around 88% of them singletons. About an eighth of the sample comes from the top ten. In the case of this clone: The target of this receptor is not known. No much larger clonotype is one base removed from it; base qualities were not supplied.

The chain links TRBV19 with TRBJ1-5; the D gene is perhaps TRBD1, from 6 matching bases. This receptor was obtained from an adult with an advanced solid tumor such as melanoma, head and neck, liver or kidney cancer. This specimen was CD4+ or CD8+ T cells sorted from blood, taken in a trial of the OX40 agonist ivuxolimab. The CDR3 is CASTTGWLQPQHF. The DNA sequence reads TGTGCCAGTACGACAGGATGGTTACAGCCCCAGCATTTT.